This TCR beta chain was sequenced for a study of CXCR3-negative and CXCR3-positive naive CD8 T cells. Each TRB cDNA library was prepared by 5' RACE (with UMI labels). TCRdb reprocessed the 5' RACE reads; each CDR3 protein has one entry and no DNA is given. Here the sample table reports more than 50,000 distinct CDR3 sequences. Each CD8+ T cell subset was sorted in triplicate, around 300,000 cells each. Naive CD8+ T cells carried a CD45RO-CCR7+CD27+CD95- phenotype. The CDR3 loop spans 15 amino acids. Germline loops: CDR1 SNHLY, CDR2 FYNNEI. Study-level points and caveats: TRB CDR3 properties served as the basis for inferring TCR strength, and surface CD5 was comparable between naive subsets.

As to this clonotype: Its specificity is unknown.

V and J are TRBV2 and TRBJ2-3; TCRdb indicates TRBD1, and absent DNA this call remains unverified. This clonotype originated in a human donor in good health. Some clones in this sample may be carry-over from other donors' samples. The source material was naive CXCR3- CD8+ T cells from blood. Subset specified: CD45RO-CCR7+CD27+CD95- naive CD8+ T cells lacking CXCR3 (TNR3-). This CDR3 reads CASSVEGAPGDTQYF.